These 13 T cell receptor beta chains were all obtained from the same sample, sequenced in a study of T cell responses to AZD1222 COVID-19 vaccine. Sequenced by immunoSEQ multiplex PCR; TCRdb stores in-frame clones only, minus some. The sample holds over 150,000 clones, about 90% seen once. Sequenced material: peripheral blood, taken on day 0 of MenACWY control vaccination. Every receptor here comes from an adult in good health.

V gene TRBV18 combines with J gene TRBJ1-1; the D is unclear. This CDR3 is 16 amino acids long. CDR1 and CDR2 from the germline V gene are KGHSH and LQKENI. The germline V and J ends were trimmed by 6 bases and 3 bases, with 20 bases remaining between them. Here the CDR3 DNA reads TGTGCCAGCTCCCCTCGGAGTCGGTCATGGGACACTGAAGCTTTCTTT. Its translation is CASSPRSRSWDTEAFF.

The gene calls are TRBV6-2 or TRBV6-3 and TRBJ1-2; D may be TRBD1 (6 bases). The length of the CDR3 is 15 residues. V was pared by 2 bases and J by 0 bases, with 10 bases between. Germline lookup yields CDR1 MNHEY and CDR2 SVGEGT. CDR3 DNA sequence: TGTGCCAGCAGTTACCACGGACAGTCTAACTATGGCTACACCTTC. Encoded protein: CASSYHGQSNYGYTF.

The V and J genes are TRBV21-1 and TRBJ2-3. TRBV21-1 is described as a pseudogene. The CDR3 has 14 amino acids. The CDR3 nucleotides read TGTGCCAGCAGCAAATGGAACAGCACAGATACGCAGTATTTT. It encodes CASSKWNSTDTQYF.

This chain joins TRBV5-1 and TRBJ1-4; D unclear. Germline CDR1 reads SGHRS; CDR2 reads YFSETQ. Trimming cost V 0 bases and J 5 bases, with 11 bases left between them. The CDR3 extends over 15 amino acids. The CDR3 here is CASSLVGPVNEKLFF. In nucleotides, the CDR3 is TGCGCCAGCAGCTTGGTAGGACCGGTCAATGAAAAACTGTTTTTT.

The chain carries TRBV9 and TRBJ2-3; 11 bases are shared with TRBD2. Germline assignment: CDR1 SGDLS and CDR2 YYNGEE. The CDR3 has 17 amino acids. Losses at the gene ends were 4 bases for V and 1 base for J; bases not matched to a gene: 8. The CDR3, as DNA: TGTGCCAGCAGCAGACCTCTAGCGGGAGGCCGCACAGATACGCAGTATTTT. This translates into CASSRPLAGGRTDTQYF.

V is TRBV9 and J is TRBJ1-6; tentative D call: TRBD1 (5 bases). The germline V gene has CDR1 SGDLS and CDR2 YYNGEE. V shed 3 bases and J shed 8 bases, with 12 bases lying between them. This CDR3 is built from 14 residues. The CDR3 region has the DNA TGTGCCAGCAGCGCGACAGCCGGGGATTCACCCCTCCACTTT. This sequence encodes CASSATAGDSPLHF.

V usage is TRBV5-4 and J usage is TRBJ2-4, with 7 bases aligning to TRBD1. CDR1 and CDR2 (germline): SGHNT, YYREEE (reference sequence). With 3 bases clipped from V and 5 bases from J, the junction kept 8 bases outside the gene matches. This CDR3 region has 15 residues. The CDR3 bases are TGTGCCAGCAGCTCGGGGACAGACATAGAAAACATTCAGTACTTC. It is translated as CASSSGTDIENIQYF.

This clone was picked up one time. J is TRBJ2-7 and V is TRBV19; either TRBD1 or TRBD2 may supply D (6 bases each). V shed 0 bases and J shed 0 bases, with 9 bases lying between them. The CDR3 is 15 residues long. In germline, CDR1 is LNHDA, CDR2 SQIVND (reference sequence). As DNA, the CDR3 is TGTGCCAGTAGTATAGATAGGGGGGCCTCCTACGAGCAGTACTTC. It is translated as CASSIDRGASYEQYF.

This chain joins TRBV30 and TRBJ1-3, with no clear D. CDR3 length equals 14 residues. CDR1 GTSNPN and CDR2 SVGIG come from the germline V gene (reference sequence). With 5 bases removed from V and 0 bases from J, the gap between germline ends came to 11 bases. This CDR3 reads CAWGAGTSGNTIYF. CDR3 DNA sequence: TGTGCCTGGGGTGCGGGAACCTCTGGAAACACCATATATTTT. The whole variable domain, remainder taken from reference TRBV30 and TRBJ1-3, is SQTIHQWPATLVQPVGSPLSLECTVEGTSNPNLYWYRQAAGRGLQLLFYSVGIGQISSEVPQNLSASRPQDRQFILSSKKLLLSDSGFYLCAWGAGTSGNTIYFGEGSWLTVV.

The chain recombines TRBV6-5 with TRBJ2-7; weak D call: TRBD2 (7 bases). The germline V gene encodes CDR1 MNHEY and CDR2 SVGAGI. The length of the CDR3 is 15 residues. Deletions cut 3 bases from V and 4 bases from J, with 16 bases between. The CDR3: CASSYPRGAGYEQYF. For the CDR3, the DNA is TGTGCCAGCAGTTATCCCCGGGGGGCGGGATACGAGCAGTACTTC.

The chain combines TRBV6-4 with TRBJ2-1; D not resolved. CDR1 and CDR2 (germline): MRHNA, SNTAGT. The CDR3 covers 13 residues. Trimming shortened V by 4 bases and J by 3 bases, and 7 bases separated the two germline ends. CDR3 protein: CASSVDRYNEQFF. The CDR3, as DNA: TGTGCCAGCAGTGTCGACCGCTACAATGAGCAGTTCTTC.

A single count supports this clone. The rearrangement links TRBV9 to TRBJ2-3; 9 bases fit TRBD2. Losses at the gene ends were 2 bases for V and 6 bases for J; bases not matched to a gene: 7. The CDR3 runs to 15 residues. Germline V gene lookup returns CDR1 SGDLS and CDR2 YYNGEE. This CDR3 reads CASSVAGGPGDTQYF. The CDR3 DNA follows: TGTGCCAGCAGCGTGGCGGGAGGGCCAGGGGATACGCAGTATTTT.

The chain recombines TRBV19 with TRBJ1-2; D perhaps matches TRBD1 (6 bases). Trimming removed 3 bases at V and 7 bases at J, with 15 bases between. Germline V gene sequence: CDR1 LNHDA, CDR2 SQIVND (reference sequence). The CDR3 has 14 residues. CDR3 DNA sequence: TGTGCCAGTAGTATGGGCCAGGGGATCGGTGGCTACACCTTC. Protein product: CASSMGQGIGGYTF.